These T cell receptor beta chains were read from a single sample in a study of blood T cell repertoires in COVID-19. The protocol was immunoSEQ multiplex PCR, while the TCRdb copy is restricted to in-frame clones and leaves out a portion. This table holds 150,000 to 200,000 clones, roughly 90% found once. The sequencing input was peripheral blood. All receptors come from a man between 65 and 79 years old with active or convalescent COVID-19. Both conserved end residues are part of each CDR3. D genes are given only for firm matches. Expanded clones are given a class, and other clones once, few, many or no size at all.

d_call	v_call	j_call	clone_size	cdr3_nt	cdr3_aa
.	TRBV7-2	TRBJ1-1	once	TGTGCCAGCAGCTTATTACCCGACAGACTGAACACTGAAGCTTTCTTT	CASSLLPDRLNTEAFF
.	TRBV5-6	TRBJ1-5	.	TGTGCCAGCAGCTATACAAGATATAGCAATCAGCCCCAGCATTTT	CASSYTRYSNQPQHF
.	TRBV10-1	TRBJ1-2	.	TGCGCCAGCAGTGCAGACAGAGCGAGCTATGGCTACACCTTC	CASSADRASYGYTF
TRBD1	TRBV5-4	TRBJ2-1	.	TGTGCCAGCAGCGCCGAGACAGGGGGCTCCTACAATGAGCAGTTCTTC	CASSAETGGSYNEQFF
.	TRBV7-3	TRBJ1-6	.	TGTGCCAGCAGTTTAGGGAGCTCCTATAATTCACCCCTCCACTTT	CASSLGSSYNSPLHF
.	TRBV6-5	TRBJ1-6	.	TGTGCCAGCAGTTTGCGGTCCGGGGATTCACCCCTCCACTTT	CASSLRSGDSPLHF
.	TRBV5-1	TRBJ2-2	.	TGCGCCAGCATCACTGACTTCACCGGGGAGCTGTTTTTT	CASITDFTGELFF
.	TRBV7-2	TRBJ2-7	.	TGTGCCAGCAGCTTAGGTTGGGGCAACCCGGACGAGCAGTACTTC	CASSLGWGNPDEQYF
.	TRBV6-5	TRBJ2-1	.	TGTGCCAGCACTCTAGAGGGAACAACTTACAATGAGCAGTTCTTC	CASTLEGTTYNEQFF
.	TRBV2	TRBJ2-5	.	TGTGCCAGCAGGAGGAGGTACCAAGAGACCCAGTACTTC	CASRRRYQETQYF
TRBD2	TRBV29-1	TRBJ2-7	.	TGCAGCGTTGAGGGGGAGCGGGGGGACTCCTACGAGCAGTACTTC	CSVEGERGDSYEQYF
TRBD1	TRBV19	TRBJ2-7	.	TGTGCCAGTAGTTTGGCGACAGGGGGCCCCTACGAGCAGTACTTC	CASSLATGGPYEQYF
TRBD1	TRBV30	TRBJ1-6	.	TGTGCCTGGAGCTTAGACAGGGTCTATTCACCCCTCCACTTT	CAWSLDRVYSPLHF
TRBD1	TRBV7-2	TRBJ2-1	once	TGTGCCAGCAGCTTTACACAGGGGTTCTACAATGAGCAGTTCTTC	CASSFTQGFYNEQFF
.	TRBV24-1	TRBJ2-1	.	TGTGCCACCAGTGGGCGGGAAAGCTACAATGAGCAGTTCTTC	CATSGRESYNEQFF
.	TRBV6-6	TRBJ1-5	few	TGTGCCAGCAGTAACCTGGGCGGGGGTAGCAATCAGCCCCAGCATTTT	CASSNLGGGSNQPQHF
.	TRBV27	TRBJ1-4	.	TGTGCCAGCAGTTTATTTCGCGGGAGTGAAAAACTGTTTTTT	CASSLFRGSEKLFF
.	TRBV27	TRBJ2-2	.	TGTGCCAGCAGTCAGAGCCGGGGGGCGGATGGCACCGGGGAGCTGTTTTTT	CASSQSRGADGTGELFF
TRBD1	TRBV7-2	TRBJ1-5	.	TGTGCCAGCAGCCGGGACAGGGAACAGCCCCAGCATTTT	CASSRDREQPQHF
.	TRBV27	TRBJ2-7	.	TGTGCCAGCAGAGGCTTTGGGCTTTCCTACGAGCAGTACTTC	CASRGFGLSYEQYF
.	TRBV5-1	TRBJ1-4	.	TGCGCCAGCAGCTTAGGTCCGGACACCGCTTCTGGACTGTTTTTT	CASSLGPDTASGLFF
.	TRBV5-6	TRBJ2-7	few	TGTGCCAGCAGCTTGTTCATGGGGCTGACCTACGAGCAGTACTTC	CASSLFMGLTYEQYF
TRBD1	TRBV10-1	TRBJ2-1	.	TGCGCCAGCAGTGAGTCTTGGACAGGGGCCTACAATGAGCAGTTCTTC	CASSESWTGAYNEQFF
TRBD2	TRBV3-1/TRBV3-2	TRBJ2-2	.	TGTGCCAGCAGCCAAAGGGGGACTAGCGGAGTGAACACCGGGGAGCTGTTTTTT	CASSQRGTSGVNTGELFF
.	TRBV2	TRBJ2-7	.	TGTGCCAGCAAGTATTCGGAGAGCTCCTACGAGCAGTACTTC	CASKYSESSYEQYF
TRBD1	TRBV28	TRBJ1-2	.	TGTGCCAGCACGCCCCACGGGACAGGGAATGGTGGCTACACCTTC	CASTPHGTGNGGYTF
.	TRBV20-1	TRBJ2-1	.	TGCAGTGCTAGTTTTGGACTACCAGTGTACAATGAGCAGTTCTTC	CSASFGLPVYNEQFF
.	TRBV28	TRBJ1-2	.	TGTGCCAGCAGTTGGGGCAGGGAGGGGAACTATGGCTACACCTTC	CASSWGREGNYGYTF
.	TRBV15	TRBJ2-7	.	TGTGCCACCAGCAGAGATAAGGCAGGGTTCACCGGCACGGTCTACTTC	CATSRDKAGFTGTVYF
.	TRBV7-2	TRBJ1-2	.	TGTGCCAGCAGCTCCAGGGTGGAAGCCTATGGCTACACCTTC	CASSSRVEAYGYTF
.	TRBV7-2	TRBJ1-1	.	TGTGCCAGCAGCCCTAGAGCGGGGAACACTGAAGCTTTCTTT	CASSPRAGNTEAFF
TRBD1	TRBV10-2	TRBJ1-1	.	TGCGCCAGCAGACAATCCACCCGGGACAGGGCTCAGACCACTGAAGCTTTCTTT	CASRQSTRDRAQTTEAFF
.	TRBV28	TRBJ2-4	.	TGTGCCAGCAGTCCCCTCCTTTACTCCAAAAACATTCAGTACTTC	CASSPLLYSKNIQYF
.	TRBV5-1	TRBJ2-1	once	TGCGCCAGCAGCTTGGTGTCCCCGGAGTACAATGAGCAGTTCTTC	CASSLVSPEYNEQFF
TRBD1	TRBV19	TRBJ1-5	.	TGTGCCAGTAGTATATGGGGCAGGGGGCAACCGGGGGCCAATCAGCCCCAGCATTTT	CASSIWGRGQPGANQPQHF
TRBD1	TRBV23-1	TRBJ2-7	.	TGCGCCAGCAGTCTCAGGTATCGGACAGGGTACCACGAGCAGTACTTC	CASSLRYRTGYHEQYF
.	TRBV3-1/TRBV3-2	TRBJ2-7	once	TGTGCCAGCAGCCAAGATTGGCAGGGCGCCTACGAGCAGTACTTC	CASSQDWQGAYEQYF
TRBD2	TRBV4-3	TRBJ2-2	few	TGCGCCAGCAGCCAAGATCTCGGGACTAGGAACGCCGGGGAGCTGTTTTTT	CASSQDLGTRNAGELFF
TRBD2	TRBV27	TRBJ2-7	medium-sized	TGTGCCAGCTCAACGGGGGGAGCCCTCTCCTACGAGCAGTACTTC	CASSTGGALSYEQYF
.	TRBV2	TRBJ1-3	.	TGTGCCAGCAACCCGGTCTCTGGAAACACCATATATTTT	CASNPVSGNTIYF
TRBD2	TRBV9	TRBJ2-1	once	TGTGCCAGCACCCGTAGCGGGAGTTCGGATGAGCAGTTCTTC	CASTRSGSSDEQFF
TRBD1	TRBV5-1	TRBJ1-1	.	TGCGCCAGCAGCCGCCAGGACAGGGGGGACACTGAAGCTTTCTTT	CASSRQDRGDTEAFF
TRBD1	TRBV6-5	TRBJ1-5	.	TGTGCCAGCAGTAGGGGACAGACCAATCAGCCCCAGCATTTT	CASSRGQTNQPQHF